This TCR beta chain was captured by sequencing in a study of shared clonotypes between healthy human individuals. Background on the study: Those who served as donors were a couple of women and a few men between the ages of 18 and 49. Notes on the study in general: Clonotype sharing among donors was expected to depend on sequencing depth.

The assay was run at deep level. This table comes from immunoSEQ multiplex PCR, and its TCRdb copy is limited to in-frame clones, with some not included. The data show about 1 million clones, about 74% seen once. Trimming stripped 4 bases from V and 7 bases from J, with 11 bases between. Germline V gives CDR1 SEHNR, CDR2 FQNEAQ (reference sequence). CDR3 size: 13 residues. This clone was counted only a few times. Its target is not known. Input material: memory CD4+ T cells sorted from blood. Subset denoted: CD45RA-negative fraction. The receptor comes from a man aged 18-30 years in good health. V is TRBV7-9 and J is TRBJ2-1, with no clear D. CDR3 region: CASSSPRQNEQFF. The CDR3, as DNA: TGTGCCAGCAGCTCGCCCCGTCAGAATGAGCAGTTCTTC.